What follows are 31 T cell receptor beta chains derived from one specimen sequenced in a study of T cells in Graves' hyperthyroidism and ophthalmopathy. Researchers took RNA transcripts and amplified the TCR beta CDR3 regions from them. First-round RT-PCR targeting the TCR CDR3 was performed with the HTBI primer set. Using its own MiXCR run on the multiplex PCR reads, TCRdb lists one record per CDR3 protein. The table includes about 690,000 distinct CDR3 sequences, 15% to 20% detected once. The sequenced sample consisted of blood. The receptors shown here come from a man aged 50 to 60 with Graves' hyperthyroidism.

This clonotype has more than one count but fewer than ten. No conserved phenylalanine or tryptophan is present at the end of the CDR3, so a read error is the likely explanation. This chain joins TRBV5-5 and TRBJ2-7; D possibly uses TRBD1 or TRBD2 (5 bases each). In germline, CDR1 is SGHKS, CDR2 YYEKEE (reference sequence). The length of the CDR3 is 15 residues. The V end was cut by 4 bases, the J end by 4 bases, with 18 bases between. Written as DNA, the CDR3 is TGTGCCAGCAGCCCTCTTTACGGGACGGAGTACGAGCAGTACCTC. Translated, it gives CASSPLYGTEYEQYL.

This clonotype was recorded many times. CDR3 sequence: CASSPGLAGDSSTGELFF. The CDR3 coding sequence is TGTGCCAGCAGCCCCGGACTAGCGGGAGATAGTAGCACCGGGGAGCTGTTTTTT. The chain joins TRBV3-1 to TRBJ2-2, with 13 bases that match TRBD2. Germline V gives CDR1 LGHDT, CDR2 YNNKEL (reference sequence). CDR3 length equals 18 residues. The V segment lost 4 bases and the J segment 4 bases; nucleotides outside the gene matches: 9. Combining the CDR3 with reference TRBV3-1 and TRBJ2-2 gives the whole variable domain DTAVSQTPKYLVTQMGNDKSIKCEQNLGHDTMYWYKQDSKKFLKIMFSYNNKELIINETVPNRFSPKSPDKAHLNLHINSLELGDSAVYFCASSPGLAGDSSTGELFFGEGSRLTVL.

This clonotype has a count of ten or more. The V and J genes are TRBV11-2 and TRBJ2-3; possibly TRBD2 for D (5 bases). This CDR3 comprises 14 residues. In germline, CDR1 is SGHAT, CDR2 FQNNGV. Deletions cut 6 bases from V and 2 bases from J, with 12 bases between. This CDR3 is CASRPAEPTDTQYF. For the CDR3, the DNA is TGTGCCAGCAGACCAGCGGAACCCACAGATACGCAGTATTTT.

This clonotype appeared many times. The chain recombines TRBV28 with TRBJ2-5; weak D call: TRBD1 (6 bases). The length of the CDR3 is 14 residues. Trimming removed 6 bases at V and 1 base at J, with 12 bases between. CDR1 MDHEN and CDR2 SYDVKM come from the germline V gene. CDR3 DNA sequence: TGTGCCAGCAGCCCTGGACAGACCCAAGAGACCCAGTACTTC. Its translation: CASSPGQTQETQYF.

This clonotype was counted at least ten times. The CDR3 here is CASSFATEAFF. CDR3 coding DNA: TGTGCCAGCAGTTTCGCAACTGAAGCTTTCTTT. The rearrangement joins TRBV28 to TRBJ1-1, with no clear D. The CDR3 has 11 amino acids. The V gene's germline CDR1 is MDHEN and CDR2 SYDVKM. Trimming pared 3 bases from V and 5 bases from J, leaving 4 bases between.

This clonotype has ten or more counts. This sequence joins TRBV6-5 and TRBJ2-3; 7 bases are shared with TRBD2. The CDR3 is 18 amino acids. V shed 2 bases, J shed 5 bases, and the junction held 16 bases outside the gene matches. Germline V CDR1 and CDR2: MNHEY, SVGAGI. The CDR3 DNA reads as TGTGCCAGCAGTTACACGCCAGGCGGAGCGGGATTGGTAGATACGCAGTATTTT. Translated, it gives CASSYTPGGAGLVDTQYF.

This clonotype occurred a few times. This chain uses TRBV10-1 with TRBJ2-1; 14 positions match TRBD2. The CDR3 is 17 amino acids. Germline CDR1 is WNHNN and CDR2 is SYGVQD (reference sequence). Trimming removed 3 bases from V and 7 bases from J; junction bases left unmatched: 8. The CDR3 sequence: CASSDSPGLAGVNEQFF. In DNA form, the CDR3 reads TGCGCCAGCAGTGACTCGCCGGGACTAGCGGGAGTTAATGAGCAGTTCTTC.

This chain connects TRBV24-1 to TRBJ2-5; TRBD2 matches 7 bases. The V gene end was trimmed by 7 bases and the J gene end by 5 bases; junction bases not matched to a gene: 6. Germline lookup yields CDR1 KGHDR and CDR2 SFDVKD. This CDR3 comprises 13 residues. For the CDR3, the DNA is TGTGCCACCAGGGCCGCGGGGGAGGAGACCCAGTACTTC. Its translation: CATRAAGEETQYF.

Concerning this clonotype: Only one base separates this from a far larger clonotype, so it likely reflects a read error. In DNA, the CDR3 is TGTGCCAGCAGTTTCGGGACAGGGGGCTACGATGAGCAGTTCTTC. As protein: CASSFGTGGYDEQFF. The V and J genes are TRBV27 and TRBJ2-1; 12 bases line up with TRBD1. The CDR3 extends over 15 amino acids. CDR1 is MNHEY and CDR2 is SMNVEV in the germline V gene (reference sequence).

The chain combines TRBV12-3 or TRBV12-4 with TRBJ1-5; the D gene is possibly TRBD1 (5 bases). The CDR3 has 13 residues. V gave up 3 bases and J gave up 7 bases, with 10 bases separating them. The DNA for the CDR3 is TGTGCCAGCAGTTTCCGGGACTCCCAGCCCCAGCATTTT. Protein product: CASSFRDSQPQHF.

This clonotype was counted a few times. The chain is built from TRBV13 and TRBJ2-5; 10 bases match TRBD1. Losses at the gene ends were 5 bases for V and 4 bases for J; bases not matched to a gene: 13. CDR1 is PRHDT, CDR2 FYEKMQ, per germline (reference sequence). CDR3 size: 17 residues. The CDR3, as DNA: TGTGCCAGCAGCCGGCTAGTGGGACAGGGGTACGCAGAGACCCAGTACTTC. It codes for CASSRLVGQGYAETQYF.

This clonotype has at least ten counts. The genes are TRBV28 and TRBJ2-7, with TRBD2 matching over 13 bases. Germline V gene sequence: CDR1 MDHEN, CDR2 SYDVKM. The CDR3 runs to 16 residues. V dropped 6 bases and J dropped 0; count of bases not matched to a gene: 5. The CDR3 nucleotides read TGTGCCAGCAGAGGGGGACTAGCGGGACTCTCCTACGAGCAGTACTTC. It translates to CASRGGLAGLSYEQYF.

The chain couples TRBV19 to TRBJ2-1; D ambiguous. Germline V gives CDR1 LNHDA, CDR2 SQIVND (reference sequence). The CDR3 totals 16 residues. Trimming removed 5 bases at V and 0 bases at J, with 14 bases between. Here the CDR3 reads CASSVEQIYSYNEQFF. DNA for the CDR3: TGTGCCAGTAGTGTCGAACAGATTTACTCCTACAATGAGCAGTTCTTC.

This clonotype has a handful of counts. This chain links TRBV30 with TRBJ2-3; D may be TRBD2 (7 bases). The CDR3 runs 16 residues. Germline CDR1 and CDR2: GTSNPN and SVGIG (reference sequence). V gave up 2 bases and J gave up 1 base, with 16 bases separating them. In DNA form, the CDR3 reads TGTGCCTGGAGTAGAGGGGGGGCGGGAGGCACAGATACGCAGTATTTT. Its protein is CAWSRGGAGGTDTQYF.

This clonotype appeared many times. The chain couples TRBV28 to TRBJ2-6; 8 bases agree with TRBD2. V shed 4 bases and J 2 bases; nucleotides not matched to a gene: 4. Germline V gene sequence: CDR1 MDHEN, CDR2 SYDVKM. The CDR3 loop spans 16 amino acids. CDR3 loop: CASSSHGGAGANVLTF. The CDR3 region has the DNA TGTGCCAGCAGTTCGCACGGGGGGGCTGGGGCCAACGTCCTGACTTTC.

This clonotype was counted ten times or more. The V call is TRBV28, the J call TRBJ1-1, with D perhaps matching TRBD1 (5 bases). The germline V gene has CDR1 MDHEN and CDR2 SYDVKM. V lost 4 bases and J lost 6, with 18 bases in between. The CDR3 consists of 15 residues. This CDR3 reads CASSSPGQSVAEAFF. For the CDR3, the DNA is TGTGCCAGCAGTTCGCCCGGACAAAGTGTGGCTGAAGCTTTCTTT.

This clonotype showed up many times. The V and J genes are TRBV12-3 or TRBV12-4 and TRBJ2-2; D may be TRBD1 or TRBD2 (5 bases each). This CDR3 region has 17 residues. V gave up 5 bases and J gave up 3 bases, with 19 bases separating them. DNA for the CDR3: TGTGCCAGCAGTCATATCCCCCGGGGCACTCACACCGGGGAGCTGTTTTTT. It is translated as CASSHIPRGTHTGELFF.

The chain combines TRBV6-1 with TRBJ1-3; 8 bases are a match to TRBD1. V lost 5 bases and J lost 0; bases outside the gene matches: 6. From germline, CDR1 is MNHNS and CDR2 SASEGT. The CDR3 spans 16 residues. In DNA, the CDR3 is TGTGCCAGCAGTCCCGGACAGGGACCCTCTGGAAACACCATATATTTT. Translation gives CASSPGQGPSGNTIYF.

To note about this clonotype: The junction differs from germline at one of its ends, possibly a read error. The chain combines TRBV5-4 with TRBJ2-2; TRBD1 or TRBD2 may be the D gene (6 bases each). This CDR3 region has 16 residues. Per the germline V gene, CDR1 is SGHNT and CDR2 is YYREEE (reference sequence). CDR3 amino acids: CASRLTGASNTEELFF. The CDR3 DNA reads TGTGCCAGCAGACTAACGGGGGCGTCGAACACCGAGGAGCTGTTTTTT.

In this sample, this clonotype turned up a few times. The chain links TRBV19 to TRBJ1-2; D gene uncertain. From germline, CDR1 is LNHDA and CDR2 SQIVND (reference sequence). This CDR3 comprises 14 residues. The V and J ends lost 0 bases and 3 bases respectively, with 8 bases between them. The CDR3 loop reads CASSIDDTYYGYTF. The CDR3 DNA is TGTGCCAGTAGTATAGATGACACCTACTATGGCTACACCTTC.

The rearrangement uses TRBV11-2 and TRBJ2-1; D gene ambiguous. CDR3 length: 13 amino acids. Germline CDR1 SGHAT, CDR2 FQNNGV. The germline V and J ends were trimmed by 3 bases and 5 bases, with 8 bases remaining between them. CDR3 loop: CASSLQTNNEQFF. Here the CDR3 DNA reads TGTGCCAGCAGCTTGCAAACCAACAATGAGCAGTTCTTC.

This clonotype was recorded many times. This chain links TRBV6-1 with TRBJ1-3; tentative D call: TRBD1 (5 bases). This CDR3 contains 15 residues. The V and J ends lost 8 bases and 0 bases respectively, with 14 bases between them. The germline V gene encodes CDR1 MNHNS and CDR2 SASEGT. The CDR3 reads CASSLQGISGNTIYF. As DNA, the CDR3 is TGTGCCAGCTCCCTCCAGGGAATCTCTGGAAACACCATATATTTT.

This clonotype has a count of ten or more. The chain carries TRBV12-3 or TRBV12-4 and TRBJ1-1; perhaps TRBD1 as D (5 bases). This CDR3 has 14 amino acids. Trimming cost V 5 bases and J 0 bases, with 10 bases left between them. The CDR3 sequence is CASSLTVVNTEAFF. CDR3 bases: TGTGCCAGCAGTCTGACAGTGGTGAACACTGAAGCTTTCTTT.

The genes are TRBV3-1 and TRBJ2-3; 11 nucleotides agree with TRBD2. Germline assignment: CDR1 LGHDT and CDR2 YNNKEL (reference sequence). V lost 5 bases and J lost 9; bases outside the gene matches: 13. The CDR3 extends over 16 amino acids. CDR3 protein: CASSSGLAAPVNTQYF. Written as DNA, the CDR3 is TGTGCCAGCAGCTCGGGACTAGCGGCCCCGGTTAACACGCAGTATTTT.

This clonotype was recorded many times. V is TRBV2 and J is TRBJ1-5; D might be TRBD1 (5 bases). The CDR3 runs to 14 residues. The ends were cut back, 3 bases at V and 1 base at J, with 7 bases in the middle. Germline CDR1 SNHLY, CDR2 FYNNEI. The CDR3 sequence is CASSDRQSNQPQHF. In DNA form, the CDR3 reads TGTGCCAGCAGTGACCGACAGAGCAATCAGCCCCAGCATTTT.

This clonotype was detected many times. The CDR3 region has the DNA TGTGCCAGCAGTCTTAGCTTACAGGGTTACGAGCAGTACTTC. Protein product: CASSLSLQGYEQYF. V is TRBV28 and J is TRBJ2-7, with D tentatively TRBD1 (6 bases). Germline V CDR1 and CDR2: MDHEN, SYDVKM. The CDR3 totals 14 residues. The V gene lost 5 bases and the J gene lost 4 bases, with 15 bases spanning the gap.

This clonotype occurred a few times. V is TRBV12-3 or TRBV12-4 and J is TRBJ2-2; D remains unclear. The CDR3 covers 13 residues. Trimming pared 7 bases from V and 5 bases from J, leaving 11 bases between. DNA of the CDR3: TGTGCCAGCAATCCCTGGGCAACCGGGGAGCTGTTTTTT. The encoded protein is CASNPWATGELFF.

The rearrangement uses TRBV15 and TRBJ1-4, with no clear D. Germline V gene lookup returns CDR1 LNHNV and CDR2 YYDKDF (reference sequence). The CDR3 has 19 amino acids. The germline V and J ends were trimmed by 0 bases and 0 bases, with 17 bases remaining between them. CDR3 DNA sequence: TGTGCCACCAGCAGAGATGGAACCTATACAGAAACAACTAATGAAAAACTGTTTTTT. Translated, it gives CATSRDGTYTETTNEKLFF.

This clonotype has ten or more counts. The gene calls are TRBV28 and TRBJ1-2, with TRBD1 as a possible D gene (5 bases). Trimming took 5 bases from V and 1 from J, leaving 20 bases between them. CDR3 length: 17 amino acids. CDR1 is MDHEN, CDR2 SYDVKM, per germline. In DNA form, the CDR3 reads TGTGCCAGCAGTACCCAAGGGGAGGGTTGGGATAACTATGGCTACACCTTC. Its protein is CASSTQGEGWDNYGYTF.

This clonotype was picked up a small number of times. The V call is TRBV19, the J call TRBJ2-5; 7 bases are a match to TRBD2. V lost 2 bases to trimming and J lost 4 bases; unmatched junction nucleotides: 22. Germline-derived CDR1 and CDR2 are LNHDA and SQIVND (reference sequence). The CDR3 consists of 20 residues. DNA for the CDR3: TGTGCCAGTAGTATAAGTATCATCGGCGGCGGGAGCTCATGGGGAGAGACCCAGTACTTC. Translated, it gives CASSISIIGGGSSWGETQYF.

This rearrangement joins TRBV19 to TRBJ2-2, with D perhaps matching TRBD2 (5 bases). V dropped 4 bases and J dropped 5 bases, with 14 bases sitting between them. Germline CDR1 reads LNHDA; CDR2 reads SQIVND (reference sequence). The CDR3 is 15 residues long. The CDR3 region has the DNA TGTGCCAGTAGTAACGGGGTCGTATATACCGGGGAGCTGTTTTTT. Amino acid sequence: CASSNGVVYTGELFF.